This T cell receptor (beta chain) appears in the sequencing data of a study of CD8+ T cells in alopecia areata. The V and J ends lost 3 bases and 3 bases respectively, with 9 bases between them. CDR1 and CDR2 (germline): KGHSH, LQKENI. The CDR3 loop spans 13 amino acids. Once RNA had been extracted, it was reverse transcribed into cDNA to act as the sequencing template. Sequenced by immunoSEQ multiplex PCR; TCRdb stores in-frame clones only, minus some. This sample has more than 150,000 clones; around three fifths occur once, and the top ten carry roughly 14%. The V call is TRBV18, the J call TRBJ2-7; D not certain. Sequenced here: CD4+ T cells sorted from blood, sampled at week 0. The clonotype comes from a human donor with alopecia areata. The CDR3 protein is CASSPAQLYEQYF. The CDR3 DNA reads as TGTGCCAGCTCACCGGCACAGCTCTACGAGCAGTACTTC.